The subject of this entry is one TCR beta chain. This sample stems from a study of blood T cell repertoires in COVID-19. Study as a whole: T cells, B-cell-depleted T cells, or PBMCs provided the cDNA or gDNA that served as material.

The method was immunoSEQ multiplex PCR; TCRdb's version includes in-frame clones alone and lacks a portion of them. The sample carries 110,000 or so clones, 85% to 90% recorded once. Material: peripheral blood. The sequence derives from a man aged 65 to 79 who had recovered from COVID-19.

CDR3 DNA sequence: TGCGCCAGCAGCTTGCGGACCGCATCACTGGGACAGTTAGAGACCCAGTACTTC. It encodes CASSLRTASLGQLETQYF. This chain connects TRBV5-1 to TRBJ2-5; 7 positions agree with TRBD1. V lost 1 base to trimming and J lost 4 bases; unmatched junction nucleotides: 16. CDR1 and CDR2 from the germline V gene are SGHRS and YFSETQ. CDR3 length equals 18 residues.